This T cell receptor beta chain emerged from a study of tumor and adjacent non-tumor tissue in lung cancer. Study-wide context: Around 4.4 million productive TCRbeta reads were obtained per sample on average.

The CDR3 is 15 amino acids. Per germline, CDR1 SGHRS and CDR2 YFSETQ. RNA was extracted from bulk tissue without any cell sorting. Chemotherapy-naive patients with new lung cancer underwent thoracic surgery in China, August–November 2014. The library came from three nested PCR rounds adapted from ARM-PCR protocols. TCRdb reprocessed the multiplex PCR reads via MiXCR and lists one record per CDR3 protein. This table has around 71,000 distinct CDR3 sequences, around 70% appearing once. Points on this clonotype: Mismatch with germline at one junction end may stem from a read error.

The sequence derives from a woman in her 40s with non-small cell lung cancer. Sequencing was done on a sample of lung tumor tissue. J is TRBJ2-3 and V is TRBV5-1, with 11 bases matching TRBD2. CDR3 nucleotide sequence: TGCGCCAGCAGCCTGATAGCGGGAGGGACAGAAACGCAGTATTTT. Protein sequence: CASSLIAGGTETQYF.